This record looks at one T cell receptor beta chain sequence and its context. The assay was immunoSEQ multiplex PCR, and TCRdb's table has in-frame clones only and misses some. This table holds tens of thousands of clones, roughly 88% found once. This specimen belongs to a study of OX40 agonist ivuxolimab in advanced cancers. The germline V and J ends were trimmed by 10 bases and 8 bases, with 11 bases remaining between them. CDR3 length equals 11 residues. CDR1 SNHLY and CDR2 FYNNEI come from the germline V gene. Sequencing used CD4+ or CD8+ T cells sorted from blood, obtained in a trial of the OX40 agonist ivuxolimab. This receptor was taken from an adult with an advanced solid tumor such as melanoma, head and neck, liver or kidney cancer. This chain connects TRBV2 to TRBJ1-4; TRBD1 is a possible D gene (5 bases). This CDR3 reads CATGMTEKLFF. The CDR3 nucleotides are TGTGCCACAGGGATGACAGAAAAACTGTTTTTT.